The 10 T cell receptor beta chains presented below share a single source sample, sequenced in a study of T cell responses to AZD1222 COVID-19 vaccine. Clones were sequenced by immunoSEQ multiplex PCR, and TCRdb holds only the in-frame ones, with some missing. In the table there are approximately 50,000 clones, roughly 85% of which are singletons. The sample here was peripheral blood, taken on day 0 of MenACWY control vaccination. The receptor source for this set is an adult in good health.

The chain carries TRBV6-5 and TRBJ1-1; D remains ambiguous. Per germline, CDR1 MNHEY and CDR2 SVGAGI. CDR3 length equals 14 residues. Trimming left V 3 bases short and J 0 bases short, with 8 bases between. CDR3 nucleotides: TGTGCCAGCAGTTATAACCAACTGAACACTGAAGCTTTCTTT. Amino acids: CASSYNQLNTEAFF.

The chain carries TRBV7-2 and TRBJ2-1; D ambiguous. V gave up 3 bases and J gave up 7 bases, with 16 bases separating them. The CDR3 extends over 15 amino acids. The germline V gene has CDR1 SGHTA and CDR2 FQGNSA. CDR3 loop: CASSFQIGMRNEQFF. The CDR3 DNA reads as TGTGCCAGCAGCTTCCAGATTGGTATGAGGAATGAGCAGTTCTTC.

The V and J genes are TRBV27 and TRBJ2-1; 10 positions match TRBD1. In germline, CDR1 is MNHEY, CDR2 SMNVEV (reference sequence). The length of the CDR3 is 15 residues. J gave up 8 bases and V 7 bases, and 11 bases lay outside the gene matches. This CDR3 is CASKKGTGDFDEQFF. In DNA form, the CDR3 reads TGTGCCAGCAAAAAGGGGACAGGGGATTTCGATGAGCAGTTCTTC.

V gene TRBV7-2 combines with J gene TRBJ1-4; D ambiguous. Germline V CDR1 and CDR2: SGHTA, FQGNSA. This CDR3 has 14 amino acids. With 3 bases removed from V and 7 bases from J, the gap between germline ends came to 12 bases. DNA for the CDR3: TGTGCCAGCAGCTTTGGGGTACGGGGTGAAAAACTGTTTTTT. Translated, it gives CASSFGVRGEKLFF.

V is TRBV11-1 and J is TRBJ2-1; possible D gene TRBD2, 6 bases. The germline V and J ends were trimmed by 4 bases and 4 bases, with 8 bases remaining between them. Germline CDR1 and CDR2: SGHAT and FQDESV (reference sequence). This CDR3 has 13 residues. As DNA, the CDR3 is TGTGCCAGCAGCTCGGGACTTTACAATGAGCAGTTCTTC. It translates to CASSSGLYNEQFF.

The CDR3 protein is CASSLGTGEAEAFF. Written as DNA, the CDR3 is TGTGCCAGCAGTTTGGGGACAGGCGAGGCTGAAGCTTTCTTT. This sequence joins TRBV28 and TRBJ1-1; 8 nucleotides match TRBD1. In germline, CDR1 is MDHEN, CDR2 SYDVKM. The CDR3 loop spans 14 amino acids. The junction had 6 bases not matched to a gene; V was cut back by 3 bases and J by 6 bases.

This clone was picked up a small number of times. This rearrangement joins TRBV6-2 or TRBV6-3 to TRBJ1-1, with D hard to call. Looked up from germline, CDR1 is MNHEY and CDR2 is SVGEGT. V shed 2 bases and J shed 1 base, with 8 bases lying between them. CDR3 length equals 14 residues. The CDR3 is CASSYVAGNTEAFF. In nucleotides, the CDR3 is TGTGCCAGCAGTTACGTAGCAGGGAACACTGAAGCTTTCTTT.

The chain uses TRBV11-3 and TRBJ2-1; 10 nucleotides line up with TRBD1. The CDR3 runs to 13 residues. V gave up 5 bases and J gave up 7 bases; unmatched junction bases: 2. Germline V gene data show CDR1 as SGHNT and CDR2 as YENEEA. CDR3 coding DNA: TGTGCCAGCAGCCTGGACAGGGGGAATGAGCAGTTCTTC. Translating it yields CASSLDRGNEQFF.

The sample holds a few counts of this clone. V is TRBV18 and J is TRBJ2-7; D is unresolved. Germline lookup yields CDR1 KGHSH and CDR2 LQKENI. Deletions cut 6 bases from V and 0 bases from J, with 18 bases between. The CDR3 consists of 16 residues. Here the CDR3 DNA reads TGTGCCAGCTCGTCGACCGGTGGGTCCACCTCCTACGAGCAGTACTTC. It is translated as CASSSTGGSTSYEQYF.

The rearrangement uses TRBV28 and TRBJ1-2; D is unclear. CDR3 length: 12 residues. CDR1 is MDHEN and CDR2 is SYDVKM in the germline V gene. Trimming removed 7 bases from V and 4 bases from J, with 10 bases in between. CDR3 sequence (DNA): TGTGCCAGCACCGAAACGGGCTATGGCTACACCTTC. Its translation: CASTETGYGYTF.